Sequencing of this T cell receptor beta chain was carried out in a study of cytomegalovirus exposure and HLA in healthy donors. The study's findings and limits: Accurate prediction of most subjects' HLA-A and HLA-B alleles from TCR beta sequences was reported. There were some public TCRs occurring in many donors, but most TCR sequences were rare.

PCR used 60 Vbeta primers and 13 Jbeta primers. Only in-frame clones appear in the TCRdb table, and some are missing; sequencing was by immunoSEQ multiplex PCR. The sample lists 150,000 to 200,000 clones; more than 60% were seen once. A note on this clone: Its antigen is currently unknown.

The CDR3 is 13 residues long. V shed 6 bases and J 5 bases; nucleotides not matched to a gene: 3. Germline V gives CDR1 SNHLY, CDR2 FYNNEI. This sequence was found in a young woman in good health and CMV-seronegative. This chain uses TRBV2 with TRBJ2-7; 11 bases line up with TRBD2. Source material: PBMCs. This chain's CDR3 is CASSPTSGDEQYF. In DNA form, the CDR3 reads TGTGCCAGCAGCCCGACTAGCGGGGACGAGCAGTACTTC.